Listed below are T cell receptor beta chains from one sample, sequenced in a study of blood T cell repertoires in COVID-19. This table comes from immunoSEQ multiplex PCR, and its TCRdb copy is limited to in-frame clones, with some not included. The table lists about 120,000 clones, around 87% of them singletons. Sequenced sample: peripheral blood. These receptors were obtained from a woman aged 55-70 years with COVID-19, enrolled during active disease. CDR3s include the opening cysteine and the closing phenylalanine or tryptophan. A D gene is named only where the DNA matches it firmly. The listing skips clone size in some rows; elsewhere it reads once, few, many or a size class.

size: .
length: 20
J: TRBJ2-1
D: TRBD1
V: TRBV27
CDR3: CASSLQRGFLGQGTYNEQFF
DNA: TGTGCCAGCAGTTTACAGAGGGGTTTTCTGGGACAGGGTACCTACAATGAGCAGTTCTTC

size: .
length: 15
J: TRBJ2-1
D: TRBD2
V: TRBV9
CDR3: CASSVVAGPYNEQFF
DNA: TGTGCCAGCAGCGTTGTAGCGGGCCCTTACAATGAGCAGTTCTTC

size: .
length: 14
J: TRBJ1-4
D: .
V: TRBV7-9
CDR3: CASSLEQGGEKLFF
DNA: TGTGCCAGCAGCTTAGAGCAGGGAGGAGAAAAACTGTTTTTT

size: .
length: 17
J: TRBJ1-2
D: TRBD1
V: TRBV5-1
CDR3: CASRTGQGVNLSYGYTF
DNA: TGCGCCAGCAGGACGGGACAGGGGGTAAACCTATCCTATGGCTACACCTTC

size: once
length: 15
J: TRBJ1-1
D: .
V: TRBV28
CDR3: CASSPTGGMNTEAFF
DNA: TGTGCCAGCAGCCCAACGGGGGGCATGAACACTGAAGCTTTCTTT

size: .
length: 13
J: TRBJ2-3
D: .
V: TRBV3-1/TRBV3-2
CDR3: CASSQGSPGMQYF
DNA: TGTGCCAGCAGCCAAGGGTCCCCAGGTATGCAGTATTTT

size: once
length: 13
J: TRBJ2-2
D: .
V: TRBV19
CDR3: CASSIPGVGELFF
DNA: TGTGCCAGTAGTATACCCGGGGTCGGGGAGCTGTTTTTT

size: .
length: 14
J: TRBJ2-5
D: TRBD1
V: TRBV6-5
CDR3: CASTERGQGETQYF
DNA: TGTGCCAGCACCGAAAGGGGACAGGGGGAGACCCAGTACTTC

size: few
length: 16
J: TRBJ2-5
D: TRBD1
V: TRBV6-2/TRBV6-3
CDR3: CASSYRIGTGVETQYF
DNA: TGTGCCAGCAGTTACCGGATAGGTACAGGGGTGGAGACCCAGTACTTC

size: once
length: 15
J: TRBJ1-3
D: .
V: TRBV30
CDR3: CAWSAGAGSGNTIYF
DNA: TGTGCCTGGAGTGCGGGCGCAGGGTCTGGAAACACCATATATTTT

size: .
length: 15
J: TRBJ1-5
D: TRBD1
V: TRBV2
CDR3: CASSGGGQSNQPQHF
DNA: TGTGCCAGCAGTGGTGGGGGACAGAGCAATCAGCCCCAGCATTTT

size: .
length: 17
J: TRBJ1-1
D: TRBD1
V: TRBV7-2
CDR3: CASSLVALGQGGTEAFF
DNA: TGTGCCAGCAGCTTAGTTGCGTTGGGACAGGGAGGAACTGAAGCTTTCTTT

size: .
length: 13
J: TRBJ2-3
D: .
V: TRBV5-5
CDR3: CASLKGGTDTQYF
DNA: TGTGCCAGCCTCAAAGGAGGCACAGATACGCAGTATTTT

size: .
length: 14
J: TRBJ2-2
D: TRBD1
V: TRBV2
CDR3: CASRGQGGTGELFF
DNA: TGTGCCAGCAGAGGACAGGGAGGCACCGGGGAGCTGTTTTTT

size: once
length: 15
J: TRBJ1-3
D: TRBD1
V: TRBV6-5
CDR3: CASMAGGILGNTIYF
DNA: TGTGCCAGCATGGCAGGGGGCATTCTTGGAAACACCATATATTTT

size: .
length: 12
J: TRBJ1-2
D: TRBD1
V: TRBV30
CDR3: CACSGTVIVYTF
DNA: TGTGCCTGCTCCGGGACAGTTATAGTCTACACCTTC

size: .
length: 14
J: TRBJ2-5
D: TRBD2
V: TRBV19
CDR3: CASSWGGSHETQYF
DNA: TGTGCCAGTAGTTGGGGCGGGAGTCATGAGACCCAGTACTTC

size: .
length: 14
J: TRBJ2-2
D: TRBD1
V: TRBV7-2
CDR3: CASSWDRHTGELFF
DNA: TGTGCCAGCAGCTGGGACAGACACACCGGGGAGCTGTTTTTT

size: .
length: 15
J: TRBJ2-7
D: .
V: TRBV11-2
CDR3: CASSWAIQSSYEQYF
DNA: TGTGCCAGCAGCTGGGCGATACAGAGTTCCTACGAGCAGTACTTC

size: .
length: 14
J: TRBJ1-2
D: TRBD1
V: TRBV4-3
CDR3: CASSPDRTTYGYTF
DNA: TGCGCCAGCAGCCCGGACAGGACAACGTATGGCTACACCTTC

size: .
length: 14
J: TRBJ2-1
D: TRBD2
V: TRBV25-1
CDR3: CASSLASGYNEQFF
DNA: TGTGCCAGCAGTCTGGCTAGCGGGTACAATGAGCAGTTCTTC

size: .
length: 14
J: TRBJ1-1
D: .
V: TRBV7-9
CDR3: CASRYLGEATEAFF
DNA: TGTGCCAGCAGGTACCTAGGGGAGGCCACTGAAGCTTTCTTT

size: .
length: 14
J: TRBJ1-4
D: TRBD1
V: TRBV6-5
CDR3: CASSTGATNEKLFF
DNA: TGTGCCAGCAGCACAGGGGCAACTAATGAAAAACTGTTTTTT

size: .
length: 14
J: TRBJ1-5
D: .
V: TRBV6-6
CDR3: CASSFQGLSQPQHF
DNA: TGTGCCAGCAGTTTTCAGGGGTTGAGTCAGCCCCAGCATTTT

size: .
length: 13
J: TRBJ1-1
D: .
V: TRBV7-3
CDR3: CASSLGMNTEAFF
DNA: TGTGCCAGCAGCTTAGGCATGAACACTGAAGCTTTCTTT

size: .
length: 18
J: TRBJ1-3
D: .
V: TRBV19
CDR3: CASSASGTSGVSGNTIYF
DNA: TGTGCCAGTAGCGCATCCGGGACGTCGGGGGTCTCTGGAAACACCATATATTTT

size: .
length: 18
J: TRBJ1-6
D: .
V: TRBV7-2
CDR3: CASSPRIYLNSYNSPLHF
DNA: TGTGCCAGCAGCCCGCGTATATACCTAAACTCCTATAATTCACCCCTCCACTTT

size: .
length: 14
J: TRBJ2-3
D: .
V: TRBV2
CDR3: CASPQGSLPDTQYF
DNA: TGTGCCAGCCCCCAGGGGTCCCTCCCAGATACGCAGTATTTT

size: .
length: 16
J: TRBJ1-1
D: .
V: TRBV6-2/TRBV6-3
CDR3: CASSHPGHLMNTEAFF
DNA: TGTGCCAGCAGCCACCCAGGGCACCTAATGAACACTGAAGCTTTCTTT

size: .
length: 18
J: TRBJ2-1
D: .
V: TRBV11-2
CDR3: CASSLDQDGGLVGNEQFF
DNA: TGTGCCAGCAGCTTAGATCAGGACGGGGGGCTCGTCGGCAATGAGCAGTTCTTC

size: .
length: 18
J: TRBJ2-6
D: TRBD2
V: TRBV18
CDR3: CASSPSSGTSSGANVLTF
DNA: TGTGCCAGCTCACCATCTTCAGGGACTAGCTCTGGGGCCAACGTCCTGACTTTC

size: .
length: 16
J: TRBJ1-2
D: .
V: TRBV7-2
CDR3: CASSLMSQDISVGYTF
DNA: TGTGCCAGCAGCTTAATGTCCCAGGACATATCGGTGGGCTACACCTTC

size: .
length: 17
J: TRBJ2-7
D: TRBD1
V: TRBV18
CDR3: CASSPRETGGSGYEQYF
DNA: TGTGCCAGCTCACCACGAGAGACAGGGGGCTCCGGCTACGAGCAGTACTTC

size: .
length: 15
J: TRBJ1-5
D: TRBD1
V: TRBV27
CDR3: CASSQTGLSNQPQHF
DNA: TGTGCCAGCAGTCAGACAGGGCTCAGCAATCAGCCCCAGCATTTT

size: .
length: 15
J: TRBJ1-2
D: .
V: TRBV7-8
CDR3: CASSLGPDRNYGYTF
DNA: TGTGCCAGCAGCTTAGGCCCAGATCGTAACTATGGCTACACCTTC

size: .
length: 14
J: TRBJ2-1
D: .
V: TRBV6-5
CDR3: CASRVFLRGNEQFF
DNA: TGTGCCAGCAGGGTGTTCTTGAGGGGGAATGAGCAGTTCTTC

size: .
length: 13
J: TRBJ1-1
D: TRBD1
V: TRBV6-1
CDR3: CASTEQGDTEAFF
DNA: TGTGCCAGCACTGAACAGGGGGACACTGAAGCTTTCTTT

size: .
length: 17
J: TRBJ2-3
D: TRBD2
V: TRBV5-1
CDR3: CASSPLTSGGLRDTQYF
DNA: TGCGCCAGCAGTCCACTTACTAGCGGGGGCCTCAGAGATACGCAGTATTTT

size: .
length: 13
J: TRBJ1-2
D: .
V: TRBV2
CDR3: CASSDDRSYGYTF
DNA: TGTGCCAGCAGCGACGACAGGTCCTATGGCTACACCTTC

size: .
length: 14
J: TRBJ1-1
D: TRBD1
V: TRBV6-6
CDR3: CASRQTGTFTEAFF
DNA: TGTGCCAGCAGGCAGACAGGGACGTTCACTGAAGCTTTCTTT

size: .
length: 18
J: TRBJ2-3
D: .
V: TRBV13
CDR3: CASSPPPQDGLKTDTQYF
DNA: TGTGCCAGCAGCCCACCTCCACAGGACGGGCTCAAAACAGATACGCAGTATTTT

size: .
length: 13
J: TRBJ2-3
D: TRBD2
V: TRBV18
CDR3: CASRPGGTDTQYF
DNA: TGTGCCAGCCGACCGGGGGGGACAGATACGCAGTATTTT

size: .
length: 16
J: TRBJ1-2
D: .
V: TRBV7-9
CDR3: CASSSSLAPGAYGYTF
DNA: TGTGCCAGCAGCTCATCCCTGGCACCTGGGGCCTATGGCTACACCTTC

size: .
length: 15
J: TRBJ1-6
D: .
V: TRBV6-2/TRBV6-3
CDR3: CASSRGGRLNSPLHF
DNA: TGTGCCAGCAGCCGCGGGGGACGGCTTAATTCACCCCTCCACTTT

size: .
length: 17
J: TRBJ2-1
D: TRBD2
V: TRBV4-2
CDR3: CASSHRLAGVSYNEQFF
DNA: TGTGCCAGCAGCCACCGACTAGCGGGGGTGTCCTACAATGAGCAGTTCTTC

size: .
length: 16
J: TRBJ2-2
D: .
V: TRBV5-4
CDR3: CASRSGKNANTGELFF
DNA: TGTGCCAGCAGATCGGGGAAAAATGCGAACACCGGGGAGCTGTTTTTT

size: few
length: 14
J: TRBJ1-3
D: .
V: TRBV5-4
CDR3: CASSREGLGNTIYF
DNA: TGTGCCAGCAGCCGGGAGGGGCTTGGAAACACCATATATTTT

size: .
length: 13
J: TRBJ2-7
D: .
V: TRBV10-3
CDR3: CAISAQISYEQYF
DNA: TGTGCCATCAGTGCGCAGATCTCCTACGAGCAGTACTTC

size: .
length: 15
J: TRBJ1-1
D: TRBD1
V: TRBV6-2/TRBV6-3
CDR3: CASSLTGQGNTEAFF
DNA: TGTGCCAGCAGCCTCACCGGACAGGGGAACACTGAAGCTTTCTTT

size: .
length: 15
J: TRBJ1-5
D: TRBD1
V: TRBV18
CDR3: CASSPLGQGDQPQHF
DNA: TGTGCCAGCTCACCACTCGGACAGGGGGATCAGCCCCAGCATTTT

size: .
length: 20
J: TRBJ2-1
D: TRBD1
V: TRBV10-1
CDR3: CASSPVVQTGGKSSYNEQFF
DNA: TGCGCCAGCAGCCCAGTCGTGCAAACAGGGGGCAAGAGCTCCTACAATGAGCAGTTCTTC

size: .
length: 15
J: TRBJ1-1
D: .
V: TRBV5-6
CDR3: CASTQGSPPNTEAFF
DNA: TGTGCCAGCACCCAGGGCAGTCCCCCGAACACTGAAGCTTTCTTT

size: .
length: 14
J: TRBJ2-7
D: .
V: TRBV6-5
CDR3: CASSSTGGAYEQYF
DNA: TGTGCCAGCAGTTCGACAGGAGGAGCCTACGAGCAGTACTTC

size: .
length: 14
J: TRBJ2-7
D: .
V: TRBV7-9
CDR3: CASSPAGQTYEQYF
DNA: TGTGCCAGCAGCCCGGCGGGACAGACCTACGAGCAGTACTTC

size: .
length: 15
J: TRBJ1-1
D: .
V: TRBV9
CDR3: CASSVEPTGRTEAFF
DNA: TGTGCCAGCAGCGTAGAGCCTACAGGGCGCACTGAAGCTTTCTTT

size: .
length: 14
J: TRBJ1-6
D: TRBD1
V: TRBV6-5
CDR3: CASRETGGDSPLHF
DNA: TGTGCCAGCAGGGAGACAGGGGGGGATTCACCCCTCCACTTT

size: .
length: 17
J: TRBJ2-5
D: TRBD2
V: TRBV7-2
CDR3: CASSLRPAGGRLETQYF
DNA: TGTGCCAGCAGCTTACGTCCGGCGGGGGGGCGGCTGGAGACCCAGTACTTC

size: .
length: 14
J: TRBJ2-7
D: TRBD1
V: TRBV28
CDR3: CASTGTGVFHEQYF
DNA: TGTGCCAGCACGGGGACAGGGGTATTTCACGAGCAGTACTTC

size: few
length: 16
J: TRBJ2-5
D: .
V: TRBV4-3
CDR3: CASSQGFSVSPETQYF
DNA: TGCGCCAGCAGCCAAGGTTTCAGTGTCAGTCCGGAGACCCAGTACTTC

size: .
length: 17
J: TRBJ2-2
D: TRBD2
V: TRBV3-1/TRBV3-2
CDR3: CASSQGSGLVNTGELFF
DNA: TGTGCCAGCAGCCAGGGCTCGGGACTAGTCAACACCGGGGAGCTGTTTTTT